What follows are 6 T cell receptor beta chains derived from one specimen sequenced in a study of cytomegalovirus exposure and HLA in healthy donors. 60 Vbeta and 13 Jbeta primers were used in PCR. The table came from immunoSEQ multiplex PCR; TCRdb's copy has only in-frame clones and leaves some out. The sample consists of 130,000 to 150,000 clones, roughly three quarters of them appearing once. The sequenced material came from PBMCs. Receptors were obtained from a female donor in good health and CMV-seronegative.

This clone was observed a handful of times. The chain combines TRBV6-6 with TRBJ1-2, with D uncertain. CDR1 and CDR2 from the germline V gene are MNHNY and SVGAGI (reference sequence). There are 12 residues in the CDR3. V was shortened by 6 bases and J by 8 bases, with 13 bases between the two germline ends. DNA of the CDR3: TGTGCCAGCAGCACTGGGGAGTCCGGCTACACCTTC. Translated, it gives CASSTGESGYTF.

The chain recombines TRBV7-3 with TRBJ2-2, with 9 positions matching TRBD1. V trimming: 5 bases; J trimming: 12 bases; junction bases outside the gene matches: 4. The CDR3 has 12 amino acids. In germline, CDR1 is SGHTA, CDR2 FQGTGA. Written as DNA, the CDR3 is TGTGCCAGCAGCCCGACAGGGGGGAAGCTGTTTTTT. This encodes CASSPTGGKLFF. Filled out from reference TRBV7-3 and TRBJ2-2, the complete variable domain reads GAGVSQTPSNKVTEKGKYVELRCDPISGHTALYWYRQSLGQGPEFLIYFQGTGAADDSGLPNDRFFAVRPEGSVSTLKIQRTERGDSAVYLCASSPTGGKLFFGEGSRLTVL.

V is TRBV10-3 and J is TRBJ2-1; D unclear. From germline, CDR1 is ENHRY and CDR2 SYGVKD. CDR3 length: 13 amino acids. V was cut by 0 bases and J by 7 bases, with 7 bases left in between. The CDR3 nucleotides read TGTGCCATCAGTGAGTCGACTGGAAATGAGCAGTTCTTC. It translates to CAISESTGNEQFF.

V and J are TRBV5-6 and TRBJ2-1; 7 nucleotides match TRBD1. CDR3 size: 16 residues. Germline loops: CDR1 SGHDT, CDR2 YYEEEE. With 3 bases clipped from V and 1 base from J, the junction kept 7 bases outside the gene matches. CDR3 residues: CASSSRGTVSYNEQFF. The CDR3 nucleotides are TGTGCCAGCAGCTCACGTGGGACAGTTTCCTACAATGAGCAGTTCTTC.

The chain couples TRBV14 to TRBJ1-2, with D perhaps TRBD1 (5 bases). Deletions cut 2 bases from V and 6 bases from J, with 10 bases between. The germline V gene has CDR1 SGHDN and CDR2 FVKESK. The CDR3 has 13 amino acids. This CDR3 is CASSQQGLDGYTF. The CDR3 DNA follows: TGTGCCAGCAGCCAACAGGGCTTGGATGGCTACACCTTC. Looking up the rest from reference TRBV14 and TRBJ1-2 gives the full variable domain: EAGVTQFPSHSVIEKGQTVTLRCDPISGHDNLYWYRRVMGKEIKFLLHFVKESKQDESGMPNNRFLAERTGGTYSTLKVQPAELEDSGVYFCASSQQGLDGYTFGSGTRLTVV.

CDR3 sequence (DNA): TGTGCCAGCAGCTTAAGGACTAGTGCCGGCACAGATACGCAGTATTTT. Translation gives CASSLRTSAGTDTQYF. This chain links TRBV5-6 with TRBJ2-3; 7 positions agree with TRBD2. V gave up 2 bases and J gave up 1 base; unmatched junction bases: 7. Germline loops: CDR1 SGHDT, CDR2 YYEEEE. This CDR3 contains 16 residues.